The source of this T cell receptor beta chain is a study of CD4+ T cells in melanoma. Overall study findings and caveats: In melanoma, neoantigen-specific CD4+ T cells reportedly differed in differentiation state.

The CDR3 sequence is 12 residues long. Germline CDR1 reads MNHNS; CDR2 reads SASEGT. Trimming cost V 3 bases and J 5 bases, with 7 bases left between them. This clone was observed once. What it binds is not known. The protocol was immunoSEQ multiplex PCR, while the TCRdb copy is restricted to in-frame clones and leaves out a portion. In the table there are 15,000 to 20,000 clones, roughly three quarters of which are singletons. Sequencing was carried out using cells from a culture (not recorded whether cultured in vitro). This sequence was found in a human donor with melanoma. V gene TRBV6-1 combines with J gene TRBJ1-2; D unresolved. CDR3 sequence (DNA): TGTGCCAGCAGTGAGGACGGATATGGCTACACCTTC. Translated, it gives CASSEDGYGYTF.